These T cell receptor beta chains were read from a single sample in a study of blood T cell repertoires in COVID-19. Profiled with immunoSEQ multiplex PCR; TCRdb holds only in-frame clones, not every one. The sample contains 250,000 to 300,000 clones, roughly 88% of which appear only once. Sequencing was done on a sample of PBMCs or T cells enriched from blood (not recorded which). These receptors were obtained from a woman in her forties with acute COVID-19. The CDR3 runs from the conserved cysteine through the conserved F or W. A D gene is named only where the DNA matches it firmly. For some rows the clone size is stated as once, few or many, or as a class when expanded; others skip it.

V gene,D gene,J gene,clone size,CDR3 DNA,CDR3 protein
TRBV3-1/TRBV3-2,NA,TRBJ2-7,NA,TGTGCCAGCAGCCTACCAGGGTTCGAGCAGTACTTC,CASSLPGFEQYF
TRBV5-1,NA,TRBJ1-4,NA,TGCGCCAGCAGGCAAGGACAGCTTCCTAATGAAAAACTGTTTTTT,CASRQGQLPNEKLFF
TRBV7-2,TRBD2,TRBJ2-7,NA,TGTGCCAGCAGCTTTCAAGGACTAGCGGGAGGGGGGGGCTCCTACGAGCAGTACTTC,CASSFQGLAGGGGSYEQYF
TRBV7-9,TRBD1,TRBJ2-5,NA,TGTGCCAGCAGCTTAGGGACAGGGGGCGGAAAGACCCAGTACTTC,CASSLGTGGGKTQYF
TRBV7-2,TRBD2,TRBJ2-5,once,TGTGCCAGCAGCCCCGGAAGGACTAGCGGGAGGAAGACCCAGTACTTC,CASSPGRTSGRKTQYF
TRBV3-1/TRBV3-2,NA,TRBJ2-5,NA,TGTGCCAGCAGCCTCCGGGGGGCGGGGGACCAAGAGACCCAGTACTTC,CASSLRGAGDQETQYF
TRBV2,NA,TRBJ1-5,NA,TGTGCCAGCAGTTGGGCAATCAATCAGCCCCAGCATTTT,CASSWAINQPQHF
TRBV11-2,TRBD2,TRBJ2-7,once,TGTGCCAGCAGCCCCGGGAGGGGGGATAAAAAGAAAACCTACGAGCAGTACTTC,CASSPGRGDKKKTYEQYF
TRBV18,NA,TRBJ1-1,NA,TGTGCCAGCTCACCATCAGCAGGGGATGAAGCTTTCTTT,CASSPSAGDEAFF
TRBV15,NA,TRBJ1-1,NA,TGTGCCACCAGCAGGGGCGACACCACGAACACTGAAGCTTTCTTT,CATSRGDTTNTEAFF
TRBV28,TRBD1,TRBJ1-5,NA,TGTGCCAGCAGGTCTGGGGGACAGGGTTATCAGCCCCAGCATTTT,CASRSGGQGYQPQHF
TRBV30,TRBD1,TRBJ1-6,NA,TGTGCCTGGAGTGGGGTCGGGACAGTTAATTCACCCCTCCACTTT,CAWSGVGTVNSPLHF
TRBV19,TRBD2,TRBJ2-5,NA,TGTGCCAGTAGTTCAGCAGGACTAGGTCAAGAGACCCAGTACTTC,CASSSAGLGQETQYF
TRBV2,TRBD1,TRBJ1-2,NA,TGTGCCAGCAGAGAACCCGGGACAGGACTCTATGGCTACACCTTC,CASREPGTGLYGYTF
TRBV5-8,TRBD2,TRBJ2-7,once,TGTGCCAGCAGCCCTCGAATCAGCGGGGGCGACGAGCAGTACTTC,CASSPRISGGDEQYF
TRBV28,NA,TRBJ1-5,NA,TGTGCCAGCAGGACACTGATCAATCAGCCCCAGCATTTT,CASRTLINQPQHF
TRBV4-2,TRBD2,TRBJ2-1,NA,TGTGCCAGCAGCCAAGTTTCGCGGGGGGGATACAATGAGCAGTTCTTC,CASSQVSRGGYNEQFF
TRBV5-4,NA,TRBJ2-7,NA,TGTGCCAGCAGCTTGGGACAGCGAGAGCAGTACTTC,CASSLGQREQYF
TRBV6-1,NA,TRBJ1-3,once,TGTGCCAGCAGTGAACCGCCAGGGAACGGAAACACCATATATTTT,CASSEPPGNGNTIYF
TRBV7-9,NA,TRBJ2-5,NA,TGTGCCAGCAGCTTATCTCGGACAAAAGAGACCCAGTACTTC,CASSLSRTKETQYF
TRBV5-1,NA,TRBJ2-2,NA,TGCGCCAGCAGCCGAGGGCCCTCTGCGAGGGAGCTGTTTTTT,CASSRGPSARELFF
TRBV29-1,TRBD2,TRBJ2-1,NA,TGCAGCGTGAGAACTAGCGGGAGAGCCCATGAGCAGTTCTTC,CSVRTSGRAHEQFF
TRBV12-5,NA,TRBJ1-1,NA,TGTGCTAGTGGTCCCAAAGGGGGGAACACTGAAGCTTTCTTT,CASGPKGGNTEAFF
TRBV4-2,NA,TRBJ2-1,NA,TGTGCCAGCAGCCAAGAGGGCGGGTACTCCTACAATGAGCAGTTCTTC,CASSQEGGYSYNEQFF
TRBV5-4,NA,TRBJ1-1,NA,TGTGCCAGCAGCTTTGGCAGTAACACTGAAGCTTTCTTT,CASSFGSNTEAFF
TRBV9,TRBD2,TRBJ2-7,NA,TGTGCCAGCAGCCCTACTAGCGGGAATTACGAGCAGTACTTC,CASSPTSGNYEQYF
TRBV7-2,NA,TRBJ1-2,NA,TGTGCCAGCAGCTTAGGAGGGGGAGAGCGGGGCTACACCTTC,CASSLGGGERGYTF
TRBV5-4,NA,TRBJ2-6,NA,TGTGCCAGCAGCCTTTTGGGGGCCAACGTCCTGACTTTC,CASSLLGANVLTF
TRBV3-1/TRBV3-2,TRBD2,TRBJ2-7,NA,TGTGCCAGCAGCCGGGTAGCGGGAGATTACGAGCAGTACTTC,CASSRVAGDYEQYF
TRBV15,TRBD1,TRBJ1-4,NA,TGTGCCACCAGCAGATCAGGACAGGGCCAATCTTTAACTAATGAAAAACTGTTTTTT,CATSRSGQGQSLTNEKLFF
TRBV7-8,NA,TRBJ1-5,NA,TGTGCCAGCAGCTTTGGACATAGCAATCAGCCCCAGCATTTT,CASSFGHSNQPQHF
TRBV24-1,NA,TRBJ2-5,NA,TGTGCCACCAGTGATTCGGGACTGATGACCCAGTACTTC,CATSDSGLMTQYF
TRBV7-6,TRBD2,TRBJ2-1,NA,TGTGCCAGCAGCTTACGACGGGGGGGCCTCAATGAGCAGTTCTTC,CASSLRRGGLNEQFF
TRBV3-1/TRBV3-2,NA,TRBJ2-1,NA,TGTGCCAGCAGCCAAGATGGGCGGGGGCCCTGGGATGAGCAGTTCTTC,CASSQDGRGPWDEQFF
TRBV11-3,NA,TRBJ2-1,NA,TGTGCCAGCAGCTCCCGTGCCATTAGCTCCTACAATGAGCAGTTCTTC,CASSSRAISSYNEQFF
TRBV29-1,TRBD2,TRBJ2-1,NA,TGCAGCCTAGTGCCGGCGGGAGCCCCGAATGAGCAGTTCTTC,CSLVPAGAPNEQFF
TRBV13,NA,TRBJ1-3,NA,TGTGCCAGCAGCTTAGGGGCGGGTATGGCTGGAAACACCATATATTTT,CASSLGAGMAGNTIYF
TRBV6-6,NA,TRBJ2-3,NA,TGTGCCAGCAGTTACTCGGGGCTGGATAGCACAGATACGCAGTATTTT,CASSYSGLDSTDTQYF
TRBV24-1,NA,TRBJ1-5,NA,TGTGCCACCAGTGACACCAGGTACCCAACAGCCCAGCATTTT,CATSDTRYPTAQHF
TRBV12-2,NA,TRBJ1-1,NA,TGTGCAAGTCGCTCTGTAGGGGGCCCCACTCTAATCGGTGAAGCTTTCTTT,CASRSVGGPTLIGEAFF
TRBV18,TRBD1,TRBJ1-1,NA,TGTGCCAGCTCACCCCAGGGGGTGGGGGCTTTCTTT,CASSPQGVGAFF
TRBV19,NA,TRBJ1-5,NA,TGTGCCAGTAGTACTGGACACCTGCAGCCCCAGCATTTT,CASSTGHLQPQHF
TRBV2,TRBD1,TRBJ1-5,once,TGTGCCAGCAGTGACCAGGGGGCGTTTCAGCCCCAGCATTTT,CASSDQGAFQPQHF
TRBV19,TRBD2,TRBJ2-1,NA,TGTGCCAGTAGAACGACCCAACTGACTAGCGGGATGGGTGAGCAGTTCTTC,CASRTTQLTSGMGEQFF
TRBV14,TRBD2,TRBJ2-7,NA,TGTGCCAGCAGCCGAGCGGGGGGCGCCTACGAGCAGTACTTC,CASSRAGGAYEQYF
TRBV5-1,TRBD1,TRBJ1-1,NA,TGCGCCAGCAGCCAGGGGACAGGGCGGACTGAAGCTTTCTTT,CASSQGTGRTEAFF
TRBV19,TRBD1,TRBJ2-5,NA,TGTGCCAGTAGGAAGGGACAGGGGGCTTATCTCGTGGAGACCCAGTACTTC,CASRKGQGAYLVETQYF
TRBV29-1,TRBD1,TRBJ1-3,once,TGCAGCACCTCGACAGGGACTGGAAACACCATATATTTT,CSTSTGTGNTIYF
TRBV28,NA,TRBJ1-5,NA,TGTGCCAGCAGTTTACCAGAAGACTTGCTTAGCAATCAGCCCCAGCATTTT,CASSLPEDLLSNQPQHF
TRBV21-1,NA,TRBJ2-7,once,TGTGCCAGCAGCGGACACCCAGCGAGCGAGCAGTACTTC,CASSGHPASEQYF
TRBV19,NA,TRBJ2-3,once,TGTGCCAGTAGTTCCCGGGGTGCTAGCACAGATACGCAGTATTTT,CASSSRGASTDTQYF
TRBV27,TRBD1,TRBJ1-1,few,TGTGCCAGCAGTTTAGGACAGGGGCTCACTGAAGCTTTCTTT,CASSLGQGLTEAFF